This T cell receptor (beta chain) was captured in a study of cytomegalovirus exposure and HLA in healthy donors (dated by TCRdb to 2016 to 2017). In terms of the full investigation: In an earlier analysis of about 560 of the donors, less than 350 Gb of sequence data and 117 million unique TCR beta sequences from about 190 million T cells were reported. All discovery cohort repertoires had been generated using a single sequencing platform. To study patterns of TCR occurrence, a later analysis re-analyzed previously published TCR beta repertoires from 600 to 750 donors and added high-resolution HLA genotyping. To decide whether each TCR beta V gene segment behaved as functional or pseudogenic, an earlier analysis of fewer than 750 of the donors relied on high-throughput TCR beta sequencing. The T cell repertoires of 670 or so subjects were profiled by immunosequencing and related to cytomegalovirus serostatus. Four to six DR-DQ haplotypes were handled as single units for association and clustering, since linkage in the cohort was strong. About 300 gigabases of sequencing data and approximately 93 million unique TCR sequences were included in an early release covering 550 to 800 HLA-typed donors. The later analysis used no new phenotypic data to find candidate immune exposures, relying instead on TCR beta sequences and their occurrence across donors. The aim of the study was to test whether cataloging public T cell receptors could identify signatures of past pathogen exposure. Genome-wide SNP genotypes for about 65% of the roughly 700 donors were used in a later genetic analysis, which treated that subset as a discovery cohort. In addition to the first cohort of roughly 670 subjects, a separate validation cohort of approximately 130 different subjects was used. To predict cytomegalovirus infection status, the study combined high-throughput TCR immunosequencing, statistical association of individual TCRs with disease status, and machine learning. Of the 350 to 450 genotyped donors, about 84% fell in the genetic ancestry cluster associated with self-reported Caucasian donors. Both class I and class II loci were covered by HLA typing, at four-digit resolution. Across approximately 400 genotyped donors of the cohort, an average of 235,054 unique TCR beta nucleotide sequences per donor were sequenced, and around 20% of those sequences were non-productive. Donor age, sex, ethnicity and CMV serostatus were compiled together with the repertoire data. Typing coverage varied by locus: about 620-640 donors for A, B, C, DRB1 and DQB1; approximately 520 for DQA1; about 570 for DPA1; under 490 for DPB1.

In total, over 600 healthy bone marrow donors made up the cohort. All cohort members were sampled while nominally healthy, although unrecorded immune exposures were likely present. The donor was CMV seropositive and was included in the group of 250 to 350 seropositive cohort members. A peripheral blood sample was provided by each donor, and peripheral blood mononuclear cells were used for TCR beta sequencing. The Qiagen DNeasy Blood Extraction Kit was used to extract genomic DNA from the blood cell samples. The study at large found these results: According to a later analysis, TCR association rates differed among HLA loci, with DRB1 alleles showing the most associated TCRs and HLA-C alleles showing the fewest. Linkage disequilibrium might explain the correlated functional status among segregating V segments, but an unknown experimental factor could not be ruled out. An association between a missense DCLRE1C variant and V-gene and J-gene trimming of TCR beta chains was found in a later genetic analysis and replicated in an independent cohort. In a later analysis, most CMV-associated TCR beta chains were found to appear HLA-restricted, with HLA associations seemingly driven largely by CMV exposure. It was suggested by the authors that the approach could potentially be generalized to other disease states and immunological phenotypes. For the cohort, immune exposure information was limited to CMV serostatus. The 87-base-pair reads could not distinguish some IMGT-functional V segments, including TRBV6-2 and TRBV6-3, so those segments were excluded. A few of the identified cytomegalovirus-associated TCR beta chains were confirmed in vitro to be specific for cytomegalovirus antigens. While some public TCRs were present in many individuals, most TCR sequences turned up only very rarely across donors. Specific HLA alleles were associated with over 15,000 TCR beta sequences at a false discovery rate of 0.05 in a later analysis. The sequencing pipeline was judged likely to have produced a cluster of highly shared sequence variants as a technical artifact. When HLA alleles, especially DR and DQ, strongly co-occurred, attributing TCR associations to individual alleles was difficult. In both the original and validation cohorts, the classifier was reported to diagnose cytomegalovirus status with high specificity and sensitivity. The earlier analysis of a few hundred of the donors excluded 15 to 20 rarely observed V segments, including chromosome 9 orphons, because counts were too low. A further reported finding was that TCR beta sequences accurately predicted the HLA-A and HLA-B alleles for most subjects in the first cohort. In a later analysis, several top co-occurrence clusters were reported to appear linked to parvovirus B19, influenza, CMV and Epstein-Barr virus. A later genetic analysis reported fewer N-insertions in productive TCRs among donors in an Asian-associated ancestry cluster than the roughly 650-donor mean. In the study, roughly 160 TCR beta chains were listed as associated with cytomegalovirus. An earlier analysis of around 500 of the donors showed that most TCR beta V segments appeared in productive rearrangements either about 87% or about 30% of the time, which broadly matched IMGT annotations. Only TCR beta chains were sequenced in this cohort, and the absence of alpha or paired-chain data limited detectable features. The presence/absence analyses assumed that sequencing depth was roughly uniform across donors, and that assumption may not be true. Because HLA typing was missing for some donors at each locus, association tests included only the typed subset. In a later analysis, HLA-associated TCR beta chains showed more clonal expansion and lower generation probabilities than non-associated chains that were equally common.

Reading the germline V gene gives CDR1 SNHLY and CDR2 FYNNEI. The cysteine opens and the phenylalanine closes a CDR3 of 20 amino acids. The CDR3 DNA has 60 bases and is translated from base 1. Trimming leaves V shorter by 6 bases and J shorter by 5 bases, with the junction holding 21 bases beyond the gene matches. Library construction relied on the immunoSEQ multiplex PCR assay. The multiplex PCR relied on a mix of 60 forward primers for TCR Vbeta segments and 13 reverse primers for TCR Jbeta segments. The CDR3 region of rearranged TCR beta genes was amplified from genomic DNA by a multiplex PCR assay. The amplified TCR beta libraries were sequenced on the Illumina HiSeq System as 87-base-pair reads. From the authors' description of their analysis: A later analysis counted about 80 million unique TCR beta chains across the 650 to 700 repertoires, and 10 million to 12 million of these chains were shared by at least two donors. Raw reads were error-corrected and collapsed into unique sequences by a nearest-neighbor algorithm in which closely related sequences were merged to remove PCR and sequencing errors. To assign V, D and J gene segments, CDR3 sequences were aligned to IMGT reference sequences. For a sequence to be retained, at least a six-nucleotide match to both a V gene segment and a J gene segment was required. A rearrangement counted as productive if the CDR3 had no stop codons and remained in frame with V and J, and every other rearrangement counted as non-productive. CDR3 was defined according to IMGT convention as the region running from the second conserved V-encoded cysteine to the conserved J-encoded phenylalanine. Sequences without an unambiguous match to a single V gene segment were excluded from the earlier analysis of a few hundred of the donors. An earlier analysis of several hundred of the donors classified V segments as functional when productive rearrangements were above 56.7% and as segregating when the standard deviation between donors was above 5%. A statistical classification framework was developed to diagnose cytomegalovirus status using the catalog of TCR beta chain sequences. In a later analysis, TCR nucleotide sequences were compared against IMGT/GENE-DB human TR gene sequences so that V and J genes could be assigned. In a later analysis, CDR3 sequences and most-parsimonious VDJ recombination scenarios were assigned using the TCRdist pipeline. In a later analysis, every TCR beta chain was defined by the combination of its CDR3 amino acid sequence and its V-gene family, and reads without a unique V-gene family were dropped. In a later analysis, several hundred highly shared, low-generation-probability nucleotide sequences were removed to address suspected cross-contamination and a sequencing artifact. A later analysis calculated a clonal expansion index for each public chain from normalized within-repertoire ranks of inferred template counts. In a later analysis, generation probabilities were computed using a VDJ recombination model fitted to out-of-frame rearrangements, and the results were checked against IGoR. Hypergeometric tests were used in a later analysis to score TCR-TCR, TCR-HLA and TCR-CMV co-occurrence, with a repertoire-size bias correction applied to the TCR pairs. False discovery rates were estimated in a later analysis by permuting HLA or CMV assignments 20 times. In a later analysis, co-occurring TCRs were grouped with DBSCAN, and TCRdist sequence similarity was added when clustering was performed within HLA-allele-positive subsets. Repertoires with fewer than 30,000 or more than 120,000 public chains, plus five repertoires with anomalous nucleotide sharing, were excluded from co-occurrence clustering. TCRdb's version of the immuneACCESS table is confined to in-frame rearrangements and falls short of the full clone set. An unresolved V gene accounts for under half of the shortfall where checked; the remainder is of unknown origin. V, J and clone size are taken as reported in that table, and D and trimming were inferred from the DNA itself. The sample contains under 200,000 clones, about four fifths of them found a single time. About 0.36% of the sample belongs to the ten largest clones.

Worth noting for this clone: The specificity of this receptor is unknown. Base qualities were left out, and no much larger clone turns up one base away.

The chain employs TRBV2 and TRBJ1-4; 10 nucleotides in the junction match TRBD1. This receptor was taken from a male donor in good health and CMV-seropositive. The material sequenced was PBMCs. CDR3 sequence: CASRVPGTGEVESLNEKLFF. The nucleotide sequence reads TGTGCCAGCAGAGTACCGGGGACAGGGGAAGTTGAGTCCCTAAATGAAAAACTGTTTTTT. Extended through the reference TRBV2 and TRBJ1-4 proteins, this CDR3 yields the full variable domain: EPEVTQTPSHQVTQMGQEVILRCVPISNHLYFYWYRQILGQKVEFLVSFYNNEISEKSEIFDDQFSVERPDGSNFTLKIRSTKLEDSAMYFCASRVPGTGEVESLNEKLFFGSGTQLSVL.